This is a list of T cell receptor beta chains from one sample in a study of T cells after yellow fever vaccination. Each CDR3 protein is one row after TCRdb ran MiXCR on the 5' RACE reads. Of over 300,000 distinct CDR3 sequences listed, around 4% are singletons. The sequencing here drew on PBMCs, taken on the day of the yellow fever booster vaccination. Receptor source: a man aged 18-30 years who received the YFV17D yellow fever vaccine. CDR3s include the opening cysteine and the closing phenylalanine or tryptophan. The order of the fields is clone size, J gene, D gene, V gene, CDR3 DNA, CDR3 protein. A D gene is named only where the DNA matches it firmly. Clone size is stated in some rows and not others, as once, few, many or a class when expanded.

many	TRBJ1-1	NA	TRBV12-3/TRBV12-4	TGTGCCAGCAGTTTCGAACGGCTTGGAGCTTTCTTT	CASSFERLGAFF
many	TRBJ2-1	NA	TRBV2	TGTGCCTCCCGGGGTTATACCTACAATGAGCAGTTCTTC	CASRGYTYNEQFF
many	TRBJ2-3	NA	TRBV28	TGTGCCAGCAGGACCCGACGGACTGACCTAGCATCGACAGATACGCAGTATTTT	CASRTRRTDLASTDTQYF
NA	TRBJ1-1	NA	TRBV29-1	TGCAGCGTTGGCCCGGGGAACACTGAAGCTTTCTTT	CSVGPGNTEAFF
once	TRBJ1-1	NA	TRBV27	TGTGCCAGCAGTTTATCCACTTGGGGTGAAGCTTTCTTT	CASSLSTWGEAFF
few	TRBJ1-2	TRBD1	TRBV2	TGTGCCAGCAGTGAAGCGGACAGGGCGGGTGGCTACACCTTC	CASSEADRAGGYTF
many	TRBJ1-6	TRBD1	TRBV7-2	TGTGCCAGCAGCTTATGGGGGCGCCTCGACAGGGTCCTACTCTATAATTCACCCCTCCACTTT	CASSLWGRLDRVLLYNSPLHF
NA	TRBJ2-5	TRBD1	TRBV4-2	TGTGCCAGCAGCCAAGATAGGTCCAGGGGGCTGGAGACCCAGTACTTC	CASSQDRSRGLETQYF
few	TRBJ1-2	TRBD1	TRBV19	TGTGCCAGTAGCCCTTTACGGGACAGCTATGGCTACACCTTC	CASSPLRDSYGYTF
NA	TRBJ1-6	TRBD1	TRBV25-1	TGTGCCAGCAGTGAATCCAGGGGGTATAATTCACCCCTCCACTTT	CASSESRGYNSPLHF
few	TRBJ2-3	TRBD2	TRBV11-3	TGTGCCAGCAGTTCACGATCTGGGACTAAGTCGGGGGCAGATACGCAGTATTTT	CASSSRSGTKSGADTQYF
NA	TRBJ1-1	NA	TRBV4-1	TGCGCCAGCAGCCAAGCCGCTTCATGGCACACTGAAGCTTTCTTT	CASSQAASWHTEAFF
many	TRBJ2-2	TRBD2	TRBV4-3	TGCGCCAGCAGCTATAGCGGGGGTAGCGGGGAGCTGTTTTTT	CASSYSGGSGELFF
NA	TRBJ2-4	NA	TRBV7-2	TGTGCCAGCAGCTTTGGACTGGGACGGGCCAAAAACATTCAGTACTTC	CASSFGLGRAKNIQYF
many	TRBJ1-6	NA	TRBV27	TGTGCCAGCAGAAACAGCCTCTATAATTCACCCCTCCACTTT	CASRNSLYNSPLHF
many	TRBJ2-2	NA	TRBV30	TGTGCCTGGAGGTTATCCCTACGGCTGACCGGGGAGCTGTTTTTT	CAWRLSLRLTGELFF
NA	TRBJ2-7	NA	TRBV4-1	TGCGCCAGCAGCCAAGATGGACGCTACGAGCAGTACTTC	CASSQDGRYEQYF
few	TRBJ1-6	NA	TRBV9	TGTGCCAGCAGCGGGACGGGGGCTCGTTCACCCCTCCACTTT	CASSGTGARSPLHF
many	TRBJ2-3	NA	TRBV7-2	TGTGCCAGCAGCTTAGATCCGATCACAGATACGCAGTATTTT	CASSLDPITDTQYF
many	TRBJ2-3	NA	TRBV7-2	TGTGCCAGCAGCTTAATTACCAGCACAGATACGCAGTATTTT	CASSLITSTDTQYF
NA	TRBJ1-6	NA	TRBV6-2/TRBV6-3	TGTGCCAGCAGACCGGACTCCTATAATTCACCCCTCCACTTT	CASRPDSYNSPLHF
many	TRBJ1-2	NA	TRBV7-8	TGTGCCAGCAGACTCACTCAGGGGAGCTATGGCTACACCTTC	CASRLTQGSYGYTF
few	TRBJ2-3	NA	TRBV7-2	TGTGCCAGCAGCTTATCCGGGCAGGGCTCAGATACGCAGTATTTT	CASSLSGQGSDTQYF
NA	TRBJ2-3	TRBD2	TRBV18	TGTGCCAGCTCACCGGTGGCTAGCGGGGGGGCCAGCACAGATACGCAGTATTTT	CASSPVASGGASTDTQYF
many	TRBJ2-3	NA	TRBV14	TGTGCCAGCAGCCAACTGGTTAGGGGTACGCAGTATTTT	CASSQLVRGTQYF
NA	TRBJ1-4	NA	TRBV6-6	TGTGCCAGCAGTTACCCGGGACTAGGAGGGGGACTTGTAGCTAATGAAAAACTGTTTTTT	CASSYPGLGGGLVANEKLFF
many	TRBJ2-3	TRBD2	TRBV4-2	TGTGCCAGCAGCCAAGTACCCCTGGGGACTAGTGGTTCCTATACGCAGTATTTT	CASSQVPLGTSGSYTQYF
few	TRBJ2-3	NA	TRBV7-6	TGTGCCAGCAGCCTCACGGCAGGGGGCACAGATACGCAGTATTTT	CASSLTAGGTDTQYF
NA	TRBJ2-2	TRBD2	TRBV3-1	TGTGCCAGCAGCCAAGTCGGACTAGCGGGGGGACCTGACACCGGGGAGCTGTTTTTT	CASSQVGLAGGPDTGELFF
many	TRBJ2-2	TRBD1	TRBV11-2	TGTGCCAGCAGCATGTGGACAGGGATGCCCGGGGAGCTGTTTTTT	CASSMWTGMPGELFF
many	TRBJ2-5	TRBD2	TRBV12-3/TRBV12-4	TGTGCCAGCAGTTTCCATAGCGGGGGGAAAGAGACCCAGTACTTC	CASSFHSGGKETQYF
many	TRBJ2-6	NA	TRBV6-5	TGTGCCAGCAGTTACTTCCCGGGGCAAGACCACTCTGGGGCCAACGTCCTGACTTTC	CASSYFPGQDHSGANVLTF
few	TRBJ2-5	TRBD1	TRBV28	TGTGCCAGCAGATCCCGGGACAGGGGCCAAGAGACCCAGTACTTC	CASRSRDRGQETQYF
NA	TRBJ1-2	NA	TRBV5-4	TGTGCCAGCAGCTTGGTCGTGGGGCCGAACTATGGCTACACCTTC	CASSLVVGPNYGYTF
many	TRBJ2-3	NA	TRBV6-4	TGTGCCAGCAGTGGGGACGGCACAGATACGCAGTATTTT	CASSGDGTDTQYF
many	TRBJ2-5	TRBD2	TRBV20-1	TGCAGTGCGCCACGGGGGGGAGAGACCCAGTACTTC	CSAPRGGETQYF
few	TRBJ2-1	TRBD1	TRBV28	TGTGCCAGCAGTACTCCGGGACAGTCTTACAATGAGCAGTTCTTC	CASSTPGQSYNEQFF
few	TRBJ2-1	NA	TRBV29-1	TGCAGTGGGCAGAGGACTTCCTACAATGAGCAGTTCTTC	CSGQRTSYNEQFF
NA	TRBJ1-4	NA	TRBV4-1	TGCGCCAGCAGCCAACCGACCGTCGGGTGGGAAAAACTGTTTTTT	CASSQPTVGWEKLFF
many	TRBJ2-2	NA	TRBV12-3/TRBV12-4	TGTGCCAGCAGTCTTCGTAGCGGACCTACCGGGGAGCTGTTTTTT	CASSLRSGPTGELFF
many	TRBJ1-6	NA	TRBV5-1	TGCGCCAGCAGCTTGGACACACTTAATTCACCCCTCCACTTT	CASSLDTLNSPLHF
many	TRBJ1-5	NA	TRBV7-2	TGTGCCAGCAGCTTCGCCGTTAACCAGCCCCAGCATTTT	CASSFAVNQPQHF
few	TRBJ2-7	TRBD2	TRBV6-2/TRBV6-3	TGTGCCAGCAGTTACTTCGGGGGGAGCTCCTACGAGCAGTACTTC	CASSYFGGSSYEQYF
NA	TRBJ2-5	NA	TRBV15	TGTGCCACCAGCAGAGAACGGTTTTCCGGCACCCAGTACTTC	CATSRERFSGTQYF
NA	TRBJ2-4	TRBD2	TRBV30	TGTGCCTGGACTCTAGCGGAGATCAAAAACATTCAGTACTTC	CAWTLAEIKNIQYF
few	TRBJ1-1	TRBD1	TRBV12-3/TRBV12-4	TGTGCCACCTCGACAGGGGAAGGGACTGAAGCTTTCTTT	CATSTGEGTEAFF
few	TRBJ1-2	NA	TRBV5-1	TGCGCCAGCAGCCCAACGACCCTGTGGGGCTACACCTTC	CASSPTTLWGYTF